These 17 T cell receptor beta chains were all obtained from the same sample, sequenced in a study of blood T cells in healthy people across ages. The use of a sample-barcoded 5' primer and a J-beta primer mix characterized a second PCR of about 7 to 12 cycles. TCRdb reprocessed the 5' RACE reads via MiXCR and lists one record per CDR3 protein. Here the sample spans about 640,000 distinct CDR3 sequences, 45% to 65% being singletons. Material for sequencing was blood. Receptor source: a man aged 55 to 70 in good health.

The gene calls are TRBV7-9 and TRBJ2-7; 10 bases align to TRBD2. The J call may be wrong; the DNA end is better matched by TRBJ2-1. The CDR3 covers 16 residues. Germline CDR1 reads SEHNR; CDR2 reads FQNEAQ (reference sequence). This CDR3 reads CASSLESSGGHNEQFF. The DNA for the CDR3 is TGTGCCAGCAGCTTGGAGAGTAGCGGGGGGCACAATGAGCAGTTCTTC.

This clonotype was seen once. The chain joins TRBV7-9 to TRBJ1-2, with D unresolved. V was cut by 8 bases and J by 8 bases, with 24 bases left in between. This CDR3 is 15 amino acids long. Looked up from germline, CDR1 is SEHNR and CDR2 is FQNEAQ (reference sequence). CDR3 DNA sequence: TGTGCCAGCTCCCGTGCCGGGGAAGGCGGATGGGGCTACACCTTC. Translation gives CASSRAGEGGWGYTF. Filled out from reference TRBV7-9 and TRBJ1-2, the complete variable domain reads DTGVSQNPRHKITKRGQNVTFRCDPISEHNRLYWYRQTLGQGPEFLTYFQNEAQLEKSRLLSDRFSAERPKGSFSTLEIQRTEQGDSAMYLCASSRAGEGGWGYTFGSGTRLTVV.

J is TRBJ2-1 and V is TRBV6-1; D possibly corresponds to TRBD2 (6 bases). The CDR3 is 14 amino acids. Germline CDR1 and CDR2: MNHNS and SASEGT. Trimming took off 5 bases at V and 12 bases at J, with 20 bases between the two ends. The CDR3 DNA reads TGTGCCAGCAGTCTTGGGGCCGGGACTGACTGGCAGTTCTTC. Encoded protein: CASSLGAGTDWQFF.

CDR3 sequence: CASRDSGAIHEQYF. CDR3 sequence (DNA): TGTGCCAGCAGGGATAGCGGGGCCATCCACGAGCAGTACTTC. The chain is built from TRBV2 and TRBJ2-5, with TRBD2 identical over 8 bases. The J call could be wrong; TRBJ2-7 is a better fit for the DNA end. CDR3 length equals 14 residues. Germline assignment: CDR1 SNHLY and CDR2 FYNNEI.

V gene TRBV7-2 combines with J gene TRBJ1-2, with D unresolved. This CDR3 spans 16 amino acids. V lost 5 bases and J lost 6, with 22 bases in between. From germline, CDR1 is SGHTA and CDR2 FQGNSA. CDR3 sequence: CASSLNNGRIVHGYTF. CDR3 bases: TGTGCCAGCAGCCTAAATAACGGACGGATAGTGCATGGCTACACCTTC.

The CDR3: CASSEDSYNEQFF. In DNA form, the CDR3 reads TGCGCCAGCAGCGAGGACAGCTACAATGAGCAGTTCTTC. This chain links TRBV5-1 with TRBJ2-1; weak D call: TRBD1 (6 bases). From germline, CDR1 is SGHRS and CDR2 YFSETQ. The CDR3 is 13 residues long. Trimming removed 4 bases from V and 3 bases from J, with 8 bases in between.

This chain connects TRBV29-1 to TRBJ2-1; 10 bases match TRBD2. Germline V gene data show CDR1 as SQVTM and CDR2 as ANQGSEA. The CDR3 consists of 13 residues. The V gene end was trimmed by 7 bases and the J gene end by 3 bases; junction bases not matched to a gene: 3. In DNA form, the CDR3 reads TGCAGCGGTGCTAGCGGGGGCTACAATGAGCAGTTCTTC. This sequence encodes CSGASGGYNEQFF.

The V and J genes are TRBV4-1 and TRBJ2-3, with TRBD2 matching over 8 bases. V gave up 1 base and J gave up 3 bases; unmatched junction bases: 3. CDR1 MGHRA and CDR2 YSYEKL come from the germline V gene. The CDR3 extends over 15 amino acids. CDR3 bases: TGCGCCAGCAGCCAAGTTGGACTAGCTACAGATACGCAGTATTTT. Encoded protein: CASSQVGLATDTQYF.

V gene TRBV7-2 combines with J gene TRBJ1-1; D unclear. The CDR3 is made up of 15 amino acids. Trimming removed 3 bases from V and 1 base from J, with 12 bases in between. Germline CDR1 reads SGHTA; CDR2 reads FQGNSA. In DNA, the CDR3 is TGTGCCAGCAGCTTCGGAGGGATCCGGAACACTGAAGCTTTCTTT. This sequence encodes CASSFGGIRNTEAFF.

The gene calls are TRBV25-1 and TRBJ2-4; possible D gene TRBD2, 6 bases. Judging by the DNA end, TRBJ2-5 fits better; the J call may be wrong. Germline loops: CDR1 MGHDK, CDR2 SYGVNS. CDR3 length: 15 residues. Here the CDR3 DNA reads TGTGCCAGCAGTGAAGCCGGGGCGGGGCAAGAGACCCAGTACTTC. Translating gives CASSEAGAGQETQYF.

This clonotype has just a few counts. The chain links TRBV12-3 or TRBV12-4 to TRBJ2-5, with D perhaps matching TRBD2 (6 bases). This CDR3 region has 14 residues. The V gene lost 3 bases and the J gene lost 0 bases, with 8 bases spanning the gap. In DNA form, the CDR3 reads TGTGCCAGCAGTTTCGGACTATACCAAGAGACCCAGTACTTC. Encoded protein: CASSFGLYQETQYF.

This clonotype has just one count. This sequence joins TRBV6-6 and TRBJ2-3; 9 bases are a match to TRBD1. The CDR3 is 16 amino acids. The V segment lost 0 bases and the J segment 4 bases; nucleotides outside the gene matches: 5. Germline values: CDR1 MNHNY, CDR2 SVGAGI (reference sequence). The DNA for the CDR3 is TGTGCCAGCAGTTACTCGCGGGACAGGGTCGCAGATACGCAGTATTTT. As protein: CASSYSRDRVADTQYF.

A word on this clonotype: The junction differs from germline at one of its ends, possibly a read error. The gene calls are TRBV7-2 and TRBJ1-5; D gene unclear. CDR1 and CDR2 from the germline V gene are SGHTA and FQGNSA. The CDR3 runs 15 residues. The CDR3 loop reads CASSLTPWSNRPQHF. The CDR3 nucleotides read TGTGCCAGCAGCTTAACCCCGTGGAGCAATCGGCCCCAGCATTTT. The variable domain in full, with the rest retrieved from reference TRBV7-2 and TRBJ1-5, is GAGVSQSPSNKVTEKGKDVELRCDPISGHTALYWYRQSLGQGLEFLIYFQGNSAPDKSGLPSDRFSAERTGGSVSTLTIQRTQQEDSAVYLCASSLTPWSNRPQHFGDGTRLSIL.

A word on this clonotype: A single base separates this from a much larger clone, so it may be a read error. The chain joins TRBV7-2 to TRBJ2-3; D remains unclear. The CDR3 loop spans 12 amino acids. Germline V gene sequence: CDR1 SGHTA, CDR2 FQGNSA. The CDR3 DNA sequence: TGTGCCAGCAGCTCGTTTACAGAGACGCAGTATTTT. Its translation is CASSSFTETQYF.

As concerns this clonotype: The germline gene is not matched at one end of the junction; a read error may be the cause. The CDR3 protein is CVSSVSDETQYF. DNA for the CDR3: TGTGTCAGCAGCGTATCGGACGAGACCCAGTACTTC. J is TRBJ2-5 and V is TRBV9; D is uncertain. From germline, CDR1 is SGDLS and CDR2 YYNGEE. The CDR3 sequence is 12 residues long. The full variable domain, its missing parts supplied by reference TRBV9 and TRBJ2-5, is DSGVTQTPKHLITATGQRVTLRCSPRSGDLSVYWYQQSLDQGLQFLIQYYNGEERAKGNILERFSAQQFPDLHSELNLSSLELGDSALYFCVSSVSDETQYFGPGTRLLVL.

V gene TRBV28 combines with J gene TRBJ1-2; the match to TRBD1 covers 7 bases. Per germline, CDR1 MDHEN and CDR2 SYDVKM. The junction had 5 bases not matched to a gene; V was cut back by 6 bases and J by 7 bases. CDR3 length: 12 amino acids. CDR3 loop: CASSLGGGGYTF. The CDR3 region has the DNA TGTGCCAGCAGCTTAGGGGGCGGTGGCTACACCTTC.

The chain employs TRBV29-1 and TRBJ2-7, with 7 nucleotides matching TRBD1. The germline CDR1 and CDR2 sequences are SQVTM and ANQGSEA. This CDR3 has 13 amino acids. J gave up 2 bases and V 6 bases, and 7 bases lay outside the gene matches. The CDR3 nucleotides read TGCAGCGTCGCTGTGACAGGGCCCTACGAGCAGTACTTC. It is translated as CSVAVTGPYEQYF.